The clone carrying this TCR beta chain was found a few times. The data originate from a study of identical twins. MiXCR, run by TCRdb on the 5' RACE reads, gives a single entry per CDR3 protein. There are around 1.7 million distinct CDR3 sequences in the sample; 32% occur only once, and around 0.3% lies in the top ten. This CDR3 has 13 residues. Germline CDR1 is SGHDN and CDR2 is FVKESK. The V and J ends lost 3 bases and 8 bases respectively, with 13 bases between them. The chain links TRBV14 to TRBJ1-2; perhaps TRBD1 as D (6 bases). The sequence came from a newborn girl in good health. The sample consisted of cord blood. The CDR3: CASSHQGTWGYTF. The DNA for the CDR3 is TGTGCCAGCAGCCATCAGGGGACCTGGGGCTACACCTTC.